This T cell receptor beta chain was recorded in a study of response to subunit inactivated influenza vaccine. Per germline, CDR1 MNHEY and CDR2 SVGAGI. This CDR3 has 13 residues. The V and J ends lost 0 bases and 5 bases respectively, with 5 bases between them. This clonotype was detected ten times or more. The antigen is unknown. TCRdb re-analysed the RT-PCR reads in MiXCR, keeping a single row per CDR3 protein. The sample contains about 830,000 distinct CDR3 sequences, less than 20% of which appear only once. Study-level findings and limits: The authors offered the suggestion that each seasonal influenza vaccination recruits few new T cells.

The sequence derives from a man aged 45-65 years who received an inactivated influenza vaccine. This chain connects TRBV6-5 to TRBJ1-5, with no clear D. This specimen consisted of PBMCs from blood, obtained around 5 days after vaccination. The CDR3 sequence is CASSYSADQPQHF. CDR3 nucleotides: TGTGCCAGCAGTTACTCTGCGGATCAGCCCCAGCATTTT.